This TCR beta chain was captured by sequencing in a study of shared clonotypes between healthy human individuals. Study-wide results and limits: In contrast to clonotypes shared by all four donors, non-shared clonotypes had lower generation probabilities.

Replicate PCRs from sorted subsets contained approximately 190 ng DNA, which is approximately 30,000 T cell genomes. Method: immunoSEQ multiplex PCR; TCRdb's copy keeps in-frame clones and lacks some. This table holds about 980,000 clones, over 75% found once. Comment on this clone: Its antigen is as yet unknown.

Germline CDR1 reads MDHEN; CDR2 reads SYDVKM. The CDR3 consists of 15 residues. Germline trimming cut 4 bases from V and 7 bases from J; bases unmatched to any gene: 7. V gene TRBV28 combines with J gene TRBJ1-1, with 12 bases fitting TRBD1. The clonotype comes from a man aged 18 to 30 in good health. The specimen sequenced was memory CD4+ T cells sorted from blood. The sample's subset: CD45RA-negative fraction. The CDR3 DNA follows: TGTGCCAGCAGTTCACGGGGGGACAGGGGGCATGAAGCTTTCTTT. Translating it yields CASSSRGDRGHEAFF.